One sample yielded the 19 T cell receptor beta chains listed below, sequenced in a study of T cells after yellow fever vaccination. TCRdb called the 5' RACE reads again in MiXCR, with one record for every CDR3 protein. The sample contains around 360,000 distinct CDR3 sequences, roughly 11% of which appear only once. The sample was PBMCs, taken on the day of the first yellow fever vaccination. The receptors stem from a man aged 18 to 30 who received the YFV17D yellow fever vaccine.

This clonotype has only a few counts. The chain uses TRBV7-2 and TRBJ1-5; TRBD1 matches at 10 bases. Per germline, CDR1 SGHTA and CDR2 FQGNSA. The CDR3 has 15 amino acids. The J segment lost 2 bases and the V segment lost 6 bases, leaving 4 bases of the junction unmatched. The CDR3 nucleotides read TGTGCCAGCAGGCCGGGGACAGGGGGCAATCAGCCCCAGCATTTT. Its protein is CASRPGTGGNQPQHF. Full variable domain (missing parts from reference TRBV7-2 and TRBJ1-5): GAGVSQSPSNKVTEKGKDVELRCDPISGHTALYWYRQSLGQGLEFLIYFQGNSAPDKSGLPSDRFSAERTGGSVSTLTIQRTQQEDSAVYLCASRPGTGGNQPQHFGDGTRLSIL.

This clonotype has at least ten counts. This sequence joins TRBV5-1 and TRBJ2-4, with TRBD2 matching 8 bases. Germline assignment: CDR1 SGHRS and CDR2 YFSETQ. This CDR3 contains 16 residues. The V and J ends lost 4 bases and 0 bases, in that order; junction bases with no gene match: 6. In DNA, the CDR3 is TGCGCCAGCAGCCCCTGGACTAGCCTAGCCAAAAACATTCAGTACTTC. This translates into CASSPWTSLAKNIQYF.

This clonotype was counted only a few times. The chain uses TRBV10-3 and TRBJ1-2; unclear D gene. Germline CDR1 and CDR2: ENHRY and SYGVKD. V was clipped by 0 bases and J by 7 bases, with 6 bases between them. This CDR3 region has 12 residues. The DNA of the CDR3 is TGTGCCATCAGTGAGTCTCTCTCTGGCTACACCTTC. This translates into CAISESLSGYTF.

V is TRBV7-8 and J is TRBJ2-5; D perhaps matches TRBD2 (6 bases). CDR3 length equals 16 residues. CDR1 and CDR2 (germline): SGHVS, FQNEAQ. Trimming took off 1 base at V and 3 bases at J, with 15 bases between the two ends. The CDR3 is CASSLVGRGLKETQYF. CDR3 in DNA: TGTGCCAGCAGCTTAGTCGGGCGGGGCCTGAAAGAGACCCAGTACTTC.

This clonotype was detected ten times or more. V is TRBV5-1 and J is TRBJ2-3; TRBD2 is a possible D gene (5 bases). The V gene's germline CDR1 is SGHRS and CDR2 YFSETQ. The germline V and J ends were trimmed by 7 bases and 0 bases, with 9 bases remaining between them. The CDR3 contains 13 residues. CDR3 region: CASREPSTDTQYF. Written as DNA, the CDR3 is TGCGCCAGCCGGGAACCCAGCACAGATACGCAGTATTTT. Drawing the rest from reference TRBV5-1 and TRBJ2-3, the complete variable domain is KAGVTQTPRYLIKTRGQQVTLSCSPISGHRSVSWYQQTPGQGLQFLFEYFSETQRNKGNFPGRFSGRQFSNSRSEMNVSTLELGDSALYLCASREPSTDTQYFGPGTRLTVL.

The gene calls are TRBV7-9 and TRBJ1-6; TRBD1 matches 8 bases. The J segment lost 5 bases and the V segment lost 6 bases, leaving 3 bases of the junction unmatched. The CDR3 spans 14 residues. CDR1 SEHNR and CDR2 FQNEAQ come from the germline V gene (reference sequence). This CDR3 is CASRTGGNNSPLHF. The CDR3 coding sequence is TGTGCCAGCAGAACAGGGGGGAATAATTCACCCCTCCACTTT.

Comment on this clonotype: An end of the junction differs from the germline gene, which may be a read error. J is TRBJ1-1 and V is TRBV2; D not certain. Germline CDR1 and CDR2: SNHLY and FYNNEI. The CDR3 runs 12 residues. The CDR3 here is CASGDTNTEAFF. CDR3 nucleotides: TGTGCCAGCGGTGACACGAACACTGAAGCTTTCTTT.

This clonotype was seen repeatedly, ten times or more. J is TRBJ2-3 and V is TRBV12-3 or TRBV12-4; D gene ambiguous. The CDR3 spans 11 residues. The V end lost 6 bases, the J end lost 5 bases, and 6 bases lay between the germline ends. The CDR3 nucleotides are TGTGCCAGCAGGACGGGAGATACGCAGTATTTT. Protein sequence: CASRTGDTQYF.

Many counts were recorded for this clonotype. The rearrangement joins TRBV11-2 to TRBJ2-3, with D possibly TRBD2 on 5 matching bases. Germline assignment: CDR1 SGHAT and CDR2 FQNNGV. Trimming took off 2 bases at V and 0 bases at J, with 9 bases between the two ends. The CDR3 consists of 15 residues. The CDR3 DNA follows: TGTGCCAGCAGCTTACTCGCGGGTAGCACAGATACGCAGTATTTT. As protein: CASSLLAGSTDTQYF.

This clonotype turned up a few times. The chain carries TRBV24-1 and TRBJ2-5; 8 bases are a match to TRBD1. V shed 4 bases, J shed 5 bases, and the junction held 14 bases outside the gene matches. CDR3 length: 17 residues. Germline-derived CDR1 and CDR2 are KGHDR and SFDVKD. CDR3 coding DNA: TGTGCCACCAGTGACCCATTAGGCAGGGACAGGAAGGAGACCCAGTACTTC. Translated, it gives CATSDPLGRDRKETQYF.

In this sample, this clonotype turned up many times. The rearrangement links TRBV5-1 to TRBJ2-3; D gene ambiguous. Germline V gives CDR1 SGHRS, CDR2 YFSETQ. The V and J ends lost 0 bases and 4 bases respectively, with 9 bases between them. This CDR3 is 14 amino acids long. CDR3 DNA: TGCGCCAGCAGCTTGGGTCAGGAAGCAGATACGCAGTATTTT. It encodes CASSLGQEADTQYF.

The V gene is TRBV7-2, the J gene TRBJ2-5; 9 bases line up with TRBD1. This CDR3 contains 15 residues. Looked up from germline, CDR1 is SGHTA and CDR2 is FQGNSA. Trimming at V came to 3 bases and at J to 5 bases, leaving 7 bases not matched to a gene. In nucleotides, the CDR3 is TGTGCCAGCAGCTTGAACAGGGGGCCGGCGGAGACCCAGTACTTC. Protein: CASSLNRGPAETQYF.

In its sample, this clonotype was seen a few times. The chain carries TRBV14 and TRBJ1-2; possible D gene TRBD1, 5 bases. The CDR3 runs 18 residues. The germline CDR1 and CDR2 sequences are SGHDN and FVKESK. The V and J ends lost 0 bases and 4 bases respectively, with 21 bases between them. The CDR3 nucleotides read TGTGCCAGCAGCCAAGAGAGGCGGATCGGGGGTTTTATCTATGGCTACACCTTC. Its translation is CASSQERRIGGFIYGYTF.

The CDR3 loop reads CASSLGGQLNNEQFF. CDR3 in DNA: TGTGCCAGCAGCTTAGGAGGACAGCTCAACAATGAGCAGTTCTTC. This chain links TRBV7-2 with TRBJ2-1, with D perhaps matching TRBD1 (6 bases). The CDR3 is 15 amino acids. V lost 1 base and J lost 5, with 12 bases in between. Germline-derived CDR1 and CDR2 are SGHTA and FQGNSA.

The chain combines TRBV29-1 with TRBJ1-2; TRBD1 matches at 9 bases. Trimming removed 5 bases from V and 4 bases from J; junction bases left unmatched: 2. The germline CDR1 and CDR2 sequences are SQVTM and ANQGSEA. The CDR3 is made up of 12 amino acids. This chain's CDR3 is CSVPTGGYGYTF. The CDR3 nucleotides are TGCAGCGTTCCGACAGGGGGCTATGGCTACACCTTC.

There are a few counts of this clonotype. The rearrangement uses TRBV30 and TRBJ2-7; D uncertain. There are 12 residues in the CDR3. Germline CDR1 GTSNPN, CDR2 SVGIG (reference sequence). Trimming left V 7 bases short and J 7 bases short, with 17 bases between. The CDR3 coding sequence is TGTGCCTCTACCTGGGGTCGCCGAGAGCAGTACTTC. It codes for CASTWGRREQYF.

Many counts were recorded for this clonotype. The chain uses TRBV20-1 and TRBJ2-3, with 14 bases that match TRBD2. This CDR3 contains 18 residues. CDR1 is DFQATT, CDR2 SNEGSKA, per germline (reference sequence). V shed 6 bases and J 4 bases; nucleotides not matched to a gene: 15. The CDR3 protein is CSAKGTSGGRDQSDTQYF. In nucleotides, the CDR3 is TGCAGTGCGAAAGGGACTAGCGGGGGCCGTGATCAGTCAGATACGCAGTATTTT.

This chain links TRBV30 with TRBJ2-7; D remains ambiguous. The CDR3 runs to 13 residues. Germline V gene data show CDR1 as GTSNPN and CDR2 as SVGIG (reference sequence). The ends were cut back, 4 bases at V and 1 base at J, with 11 bases in the middle. In DNA form, the CDR3 reads TGTGCCTGGACCCACGGAGCTTCCTACGAGCAGTACTTC. It yields the protein CAWTHGASYEQYF.

This rearrangement joins TRBV30 to TRBJ2-1, with no clear D. The germline gives CDR1 GTSNPN, CDR2 SVGIG (reference sequence). The CDR3 covers 13 residues. Trimming removed 0 bases at V and 8 bases at J, with 11 bases between. The CDR3 reads CAWSVLGSHEQFF. The CDR3 bases are TGTGCCTGGAGTGTACTGGGCTCCCATGAGCAGTTCTTC.